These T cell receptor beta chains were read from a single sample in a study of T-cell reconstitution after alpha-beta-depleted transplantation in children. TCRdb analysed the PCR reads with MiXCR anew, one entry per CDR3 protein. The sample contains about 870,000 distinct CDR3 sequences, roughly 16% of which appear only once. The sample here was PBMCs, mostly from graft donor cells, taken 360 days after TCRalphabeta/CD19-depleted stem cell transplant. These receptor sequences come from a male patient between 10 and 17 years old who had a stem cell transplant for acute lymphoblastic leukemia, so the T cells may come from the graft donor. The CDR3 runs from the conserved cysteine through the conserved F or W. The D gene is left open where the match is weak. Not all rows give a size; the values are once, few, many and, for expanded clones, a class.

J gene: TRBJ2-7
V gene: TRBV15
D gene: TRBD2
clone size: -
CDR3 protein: CATSRDRVAGSSHEQYF
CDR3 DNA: TGTGCCACCAGCAGAGATCGGGTAGCGGGGTCCTCTCACGAGCAGTACTTC

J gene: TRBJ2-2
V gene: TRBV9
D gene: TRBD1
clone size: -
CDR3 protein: CASSISDPGQGLTGELFF
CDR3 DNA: TGTGCCAGCAGCATCTCAGACCCGGGACAGGGATTGACCGGGGAGCTGTTTTTT

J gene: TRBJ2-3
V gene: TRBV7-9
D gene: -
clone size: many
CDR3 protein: CASSRQSGVSGDTQYF
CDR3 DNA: TGTGCCAGCAGCCGGCAGTCGGGGGTTTCAGGAGATACGCAGTATTTT

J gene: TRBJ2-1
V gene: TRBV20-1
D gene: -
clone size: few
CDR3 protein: CSAQTPQWGGGGEQFF
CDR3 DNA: TGCAGTGCCCAGACCCCGCAGTGGGGCGGAGGGGGGGAGCAGTTCTTC

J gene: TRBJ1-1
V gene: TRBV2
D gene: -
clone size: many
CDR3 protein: CARMTYLNTEAFF
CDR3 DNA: TGTGCCAGAATGACCTACTTGAACACTGAAGCTTTCTTT

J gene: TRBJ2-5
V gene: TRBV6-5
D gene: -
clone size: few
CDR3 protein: CASSYSRLAEETQYF
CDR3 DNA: TGTGCCAGCAGTTACTCTCGTCTAGCCGAAGAGACCCAGTACTTC

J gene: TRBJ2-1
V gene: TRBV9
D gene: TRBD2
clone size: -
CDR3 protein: CASSVVTSGSNEQFF
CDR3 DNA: TGTGCCAGCAGCGTAGTGACTAGCGGGTCCAATGAGCAGTTCTTC

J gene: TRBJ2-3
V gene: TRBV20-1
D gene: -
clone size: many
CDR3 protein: CSARAISTDTQYF
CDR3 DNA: TGCAGTGCTAGAGCGATTAGCACAGATACGCAGTATTTT

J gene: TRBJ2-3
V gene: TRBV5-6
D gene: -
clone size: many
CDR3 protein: CASSLSGHTDTQYF
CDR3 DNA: TGTGCCAGCAGCTTGTCCGGGCACACAGATACGCAGTATTTT

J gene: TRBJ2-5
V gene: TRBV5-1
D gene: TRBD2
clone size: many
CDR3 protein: CASSLSGIGETQYF
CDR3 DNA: TGCGCCAGCAGCCTGAGCGGGATCGGGGAGACCCAGTACTTC

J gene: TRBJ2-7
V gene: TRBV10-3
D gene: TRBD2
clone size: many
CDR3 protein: CAISRLAGGSYEQYF
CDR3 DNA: TGTGCCATCAGTAGACTAGCGGGGGGATCCTACGAGCAGTACTTC

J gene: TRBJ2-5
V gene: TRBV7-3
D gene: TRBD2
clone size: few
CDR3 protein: CASSLIGWREETQYF
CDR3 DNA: TGTGCCAGCAGCTTAATCGGCTGGCGGGAGGAGACCCAGTACTTC

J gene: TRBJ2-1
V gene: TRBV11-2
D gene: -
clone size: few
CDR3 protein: CASSDRLWRGNEQFF
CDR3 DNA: TGTGCCAGCAGCGACCGCCTATGGAGAGGGAATGAGCAGTTCTTC

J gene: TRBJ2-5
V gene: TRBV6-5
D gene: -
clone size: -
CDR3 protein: CASSYDRIQETQYF
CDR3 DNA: TGTGCCAGCAGTTACGACAGAATCCAAGAGACCCAGTACTTC

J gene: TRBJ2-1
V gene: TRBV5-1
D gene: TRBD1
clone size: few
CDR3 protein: CASSPGTGPRGQFF
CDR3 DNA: TGCGCCAGCAGCCCTGGGACAGGGCCGCGGGGGCAGTTCTTC

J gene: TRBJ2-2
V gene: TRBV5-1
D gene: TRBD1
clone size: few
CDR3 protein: CASSTRQGSPGELFF
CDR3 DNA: TGCGCCAGCAGCACCAGACAGGGGTCCCCCGGGGAGCTGTTTTTT

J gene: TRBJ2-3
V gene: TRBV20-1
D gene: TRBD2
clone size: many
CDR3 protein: CSARDLSSGRSDTQYF
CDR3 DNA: TGCAGTGCTAGAGATCTCTCTAGCGGGAGATCAGATACGCAGTATTTT

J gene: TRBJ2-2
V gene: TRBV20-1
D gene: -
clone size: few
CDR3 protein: CSASLWERAGELFF
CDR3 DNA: TGCAGTGCTAGTTTGTGGGAGAGGGCCGGGGAGCTGTTTTTT

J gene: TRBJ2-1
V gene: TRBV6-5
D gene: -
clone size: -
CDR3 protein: CASSYSGSDNEQFF
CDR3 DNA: TGTGCCAGCAGTTACTCGGGAAGTGATAATGAGCAGTTCTTC

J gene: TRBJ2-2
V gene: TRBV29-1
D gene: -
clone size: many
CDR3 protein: CTARGGEAGELFF
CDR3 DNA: TGCACCGCCCGCGGAGGGGAGGCCGGGGAGCTGTTTTTT

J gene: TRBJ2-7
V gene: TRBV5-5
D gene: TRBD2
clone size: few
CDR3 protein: CASSFWEGTYEQYF
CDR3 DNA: TGTGCCAGCAGCTTCTGGGAGGGGACCTACGAGCAGTACTTC

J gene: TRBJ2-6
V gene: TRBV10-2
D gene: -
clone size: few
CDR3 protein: CASSDAVRGRWAGANVLTF
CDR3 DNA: TGCGCCAGCAGTGACGCCGTGAGGGGACGATGGGCTGGGGCCAACGTCCTGACTTTC

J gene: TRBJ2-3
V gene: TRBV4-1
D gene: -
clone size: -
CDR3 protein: CASSQGLVLDTQYF
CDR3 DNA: TGCGCCAGCAGCCAAGGGTTGGTTTTAGATACGCAGTATTTT

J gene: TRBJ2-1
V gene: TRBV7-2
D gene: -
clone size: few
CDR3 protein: CASSLSVVGAPYNEQFF
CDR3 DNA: TGTGCCAGCAGCTTAAGCGTGGTGGGGGCGCCCTACAATGAGCAGTTCTTC

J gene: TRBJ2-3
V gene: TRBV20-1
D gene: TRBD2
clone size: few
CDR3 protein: CSAPGLAGVRDTQYF
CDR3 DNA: TGCAGTGCCCCGGGACTAGCGGGAGTTAGAGATACGCAGTATTTT

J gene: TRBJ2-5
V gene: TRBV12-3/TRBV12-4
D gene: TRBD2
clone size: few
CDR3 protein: CASNPGLAGQETQYF
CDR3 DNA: TGTGCCAGCAACCCGGGACTAGCGGGACAAGAGACCCAGTACTTC

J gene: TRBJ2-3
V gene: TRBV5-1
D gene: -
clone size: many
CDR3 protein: CASSEGPSTDTQYF
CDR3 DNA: TGCGCCAGCAGTGAGGGCCCAAGCACAGATACGCAGTATTTT

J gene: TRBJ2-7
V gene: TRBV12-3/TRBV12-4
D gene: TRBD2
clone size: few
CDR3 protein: CASSSPAGTSGSREQYF
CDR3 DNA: TGTGCCAGCAGTTCCCCCGCGGGGACTAGCGGGAGCCGCGAGCAGTACTTC

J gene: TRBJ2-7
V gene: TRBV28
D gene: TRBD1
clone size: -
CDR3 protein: CASSQTRGRGYEQYF
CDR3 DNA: TGTGCCAGCAGTCAGACAAGGGGGCGCGGCTACGAGCAGTACTTC

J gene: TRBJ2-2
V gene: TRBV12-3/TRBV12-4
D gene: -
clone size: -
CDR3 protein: CASSPTWRIGTGELFF
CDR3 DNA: TGTGCCAGCAGTCCCACCTGGAGGATTGGGACCGGGGAGCTGTTTTTT

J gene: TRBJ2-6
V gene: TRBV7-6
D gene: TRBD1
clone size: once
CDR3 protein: CASSTPGTGAVSGANVLTF
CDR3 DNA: TGTGCCAGCAGCACCCCCGGGACAGGGGCAGTCTCTGGGGCCAACGTCCTGACTTTC

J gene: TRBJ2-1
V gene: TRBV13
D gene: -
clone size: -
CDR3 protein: CAIRTENEQFF
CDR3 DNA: TGTGCCATCCGCACAGAGAATGAGCAGTTCTTC

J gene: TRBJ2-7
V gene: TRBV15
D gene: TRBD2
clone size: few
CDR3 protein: CATSRVAGGSIDEQYF
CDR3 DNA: TGTGCCACCAGCAGAGTTGCGGGAGGGAGTATTGACGAGCAGTACTTC